This T cell receptor beta chain stems from a study of human T cells and chemical hapten exposure. TCRdb re-analysed the RACE reads in MiXCR, keeping a single row per CDR3 protein. Of roughly 150,000 distinct CDR3 sequences in the sample, around a quarter were seen once. The time point is: patch test 3, about 24 weeks after DPC sensitization. The sample's treatment: therapeutic diphenylcyclopropenone sensitization with weekly scalp DPC. The sample holds many counts of this clonotype. The CDR3 spans 13 residues. V lost 6 bases to trimming and J lost 4 bases, with 13 bases between them. The germline V gene has CDR1 SQVTM and CDR2 ANQGSEA.

Sequencing used whole blood, obtained in connection with sensitization to the hapten diphenylcyclopropenone (DPC). This chain links TRBV29-1 with TRBJ1-3; a possible D gene is TRBD1 (5 bases). The receptor was isolated from a woman aged 18-29 years with alopecia areata. Some clones in this sample may be carry-over from other donors' samples. CDR3 loop: CSVAQGSGNTIYF. In nucleotides, the CDR3 is TGCAGCGTGGCGCAGGGATCCGGAAACACCATATATTTT.